A selection of T cell receptor beta chains follows, all from one sample in a study of blood T cell repertoires in COVID-19. TCRdb's table, derived via immunoSEQ multiplex PCR, lists solely in-frame clones and lacks some. The sample lists approximately 230,000 clones, approximately 88% occurring once. Sequenced: peripheral blood. All receptors derive from a woman under 40 with COVID-19, enrolled during active disease. Both conserved end residues are part of each CDR3. D genes are given only for firm matches. Some rows mark clone size as missing; the rest say once, few, many or name a class of expanded clone.

>TRBV6-1|TRBJ2-5|-|-
TGTGCCAGCAGTGAAGCGCTACAGGGTAGTCGGACCCAGTACTTC
CASSEALQGSRTQYF
>TRBV4-3|TRBJ1-3|-|-
TGCGCCAGCAGCCAAGATACGGGGGGTTCCGGAAACACCATATATTTT
CASSQDTGGSGNTIYF
>TRBV7-8|TRBJ2-5|-|-
TGTGCCAGCAGCTTAGCCCTCCAGGGCCAGGGGACCCAGTACTTC
CASSLALQGQGTQYF
>TRBV4-2|TRBJ1-6|-|-
TGTGCCAGCAGCCCTGGTGACGGTCTTGATGGAGGGAATTCACCCCTCCACTTT
CASSPGDGLDGGNSPLHF
>TRBV6-2/TRBV6-3|TRBJ1-5|TRBD1|-
TGTGCCAGCAGCCAACCCGACAGGGGGGAGCCCCAGCATTTT
CASSQPDRGEPQHF
>TRBV28|TRBJ2-2|-|-
TGTGCCAGCAGATTCGGGGCCGGGGAGCTGTTTTTT
CASRFGAGELFF
>TRBV10-2|TRBJ1-2|TRBD1|-
TGCGCCAGCAGAGAGGGACAGAATAACTATGGCTACACCTTC
CASREGQNNYGYTF
>TRBV27|TRBJ2-5|TRBD2|-
TGTGCCAGCAGTTTTAGAGGGAGGGTCGAGACCCAGTACTTC
CASSFRGRVETQYF
>TRBV6-2/TRBV6-3|TRBJ2-1|TRBD2|-
TGTGCCAGCAGTTACGTCGCGGGAGGGAGCTCCTACAATGAGCAGTTCTTC
CASSYVAGGSSYNEQFF
>TRBV11-2|TRBJ2-6|-|-
TGTGCCAGCAGAGGCCCGAGGACAGCCGCCTCTGGGGCCAACGTCCTGACTTTC
CASRGPRTAASGANVLTF
>TRBV4-2|TRBJ2-5|-|-
TGTGCCAGCAGCCAAGATGGCCCCGGGGGGCGTGAGACCCAGTACTTC
CASSQDGPGGRETQYF
>TRBV28|TRBJ1-1|-|-
TGTGCCAGCAGTTTACCGGGAAGCATGAGTGAAGCTTTCTTT
CASSLPGSMSEAFF
>TRBV9|TRBJ1-2|-|-
TGTGCCAGCAGCCCAACTGTGGGCGGGGTCGGCTATGGCTACACCTTC
CASSPTVGGVGYGYTF
>TRBV29-1|TRBJ1-2|-|once
TGCAGCGTTGATGGGCAGGACTACTATGGCTACACCTTC
CSVDGQDYYGYTF
>TRBV28|TRBJ2-7|-|-
TGTGCCAGCAGCAGGGGCGGTTCCACGCACTACGAGCAGTACTTC
CASSRGGSTHYEQYF
>TRBV4-1|TRBJ1-2|TRBD1|-
TGCGCCAGCAGCCAAGAGACACAGGGGGCCGACTATGGCTACACCTTC
CASSQETQGADYGYTF
>TRBV10-3|TRBJ1-5|TRBD1|-
TGTGCCATCAGTGAGAAGGCAGGGGGCATGGAACAGCCCCAGCATTTT
CAISEKAGGMEQPQHF
>TRBV6-5|TRBJ1-6|-|-
TGTGCCAGTCGTCTCGGGGGGTCCTATAATTCACCCCTCCACTTT
CASRLGGSYNSPLHF
>TRBV29-1|TRBJ2-3|-|-
TGCAGCGTTGAAAGCGGTGGGGAATATAGAGATACGCAGTATTTT
CSVESGGEYRDTQYF
>TRBV6-2/TRBV6-3|TRBJ2-2|TRBD2|few
TGTGCCAGCAGCCCCCGGGGACTAGCGGCAACCGGGGAGCTGTTTTTT
CASSPRGLAATGELFF
>TRBV6-6|TRBJ2-2|-|once
TGTGCCAGCACCCGAGGAGGGATATACACCGGGGAGCTGTTTTTT
CASTRGGIYTGELFF
>TRBV5-6|TRBJ2-1|TRBD1|-
TGTGCCAGCAGCAGAACAGGGGAAGGTTGGCAGTTCTTC
CASSRTGEGWQFF
>TRBV4-3|TRBJ1-4|-|-
TGCGCCAGCAGCCAAGACTACGGGATCGCAACTAATGAAAAACTGTTTTTT
CASSQDYGIATNEKLFF
>TRBV7-2|TRBJ1-2|TRBD1|-
TGTGCCAGCAGCCTCCAGGGACAGGGTTGGGGCTACACCTTC
CASSLQGQGWGYTF
>TRBV19|TRBJ2-2|TRBD2|-
TGTGCCGCCCAGCGGGGGACCGGGGAGCTGTTTTTT
CAAQRGTGELFF
>TRBV6-5|TRBJ2-5|-|-
TGTGCCAGCAGCCCGAGGCGGGGAGTCCAAGAGACCCAGTACTTC
CASSPRRGVQETQYF
>TRBV2|TRBJ2-7|-|-
TGTGCCAGCAGTGAATATGTTCAGGGCTACGAGCAGTACTTC
CASSEYVQGYEQYF
>TRBV12-3/TRBV12-4|TRBJ2-1|TRBD1|-
TGTGCCAGCAGTCCGGACAGGAACAATGAGCAGTTCTTC
CASSPDRNNEQFF
>TRBV12-5|TRBJ2-3|-|-
TGTGCTAGTGGTTTGGTAGAAGGAGGCACAGATACGCAGTATTTT
CASGLVEGGTDTQYF
>TRBV7-9|TRBJ2-7|TRBD1|-
TGTGCCAGCAGCCCACGCGGGGCAGGGGGCTTGGGGGAGCAGTACTTC
CASSPRGAGGLGEQYF
>TRBV11-1|TRBJ2-7|TRBD1|-
TGTGCCAGCAGCCCGACAGGGTACGAGCAGTACTTC
CASSPTGYEQYF
>TRBV3-1/TRBV3-2|TRBJ2-1|-|-
TGTGCCAGCAGCCAAGTCTCGTTCTCGTACAATGAGCAGTTCTTC
CASSQVSFSYNEQFF
>TRBV28|TRBJ1-2|TRBD1|-
TGTGCCAGCAGATCGGACAGGGAGGACGGCTACACCTTC
CASRSDREDGYTF
>TRBV2|TRBJ2-1|-|-
TGTGCCAGCAGCGGGACTCTCTACAATGAGCAGTTCTTC
CASSGTLYNEQFF
>TRBV6-5|TRBJ2-3|-|-
TGTGCCAGCAGTTACGGGTGGACGGGAGCGGCAGATACGCAGTATTTT
CASSYGWTGAADTQYF
>TRBV2|TRBJ2-4|TRBD1|-
TGTGCCAGCAGGCCATACACGGGACAGGGAGGCAAAAACATTCAGTACTTC
CASRPYTGQGGKNIQYF
>TRBV6-2/TRBV6-3|TRBJ2-1|TRBD2|-
TGTGCCAGCAGCACAACCGGGACTAGCGCATACAATGAGCAGTTCTTC
CASSTTGTSAYNEQFF
>TRBV2|TRBJ2-1|-|-
TGTGCCAGCAATAAGGACAGAAACAATGAGCAGTTCTTC
CASNKDRNNEQFF
>TRBV6-5|TRBJ1-2|TRBD1|-
TGTGCCAGCAGTTACTTTACCGATCGGACAGGGGGGAGCTACACCTTC
CASSYFTDRTGGSYTF
>TRBV4-3|TRBJ2-3|-|once
TGCGCCAGCAGCCAAGTTGGCGGGACAGATACGCAGTATTTT
CASSQVGGTDTQYF
>TRBV5-4|TRBJ1-5|TRBD1|-
TGTGCCAGCAGCTTGGGGGCAGGGGGAAATCAGCCCCAGCATTTT
CASSLGAGGNQPQHF
>TRBV5-5|TRBJ2-3|TRBD1|-
TGTGCCAGCAGCTACCGCACCGGGACAGACACAGATACGCAGTATTTT
CASSYRTGTDTDTQYF
>TRBV2|TRBJ1-1|TRBD1|-
TGTGCCAGCAGCAGGACAGGGGCGGTCACTGAAGCTTTCTTT
CASSRTGAVTEAFF
>TRBV18|TRBJ1-3|-|-
TGTGCCAGCTCCGTTGGGGCTCCAAGCGGAAACACCATATATTTT
CASSVGAPSGNTIYF
>TRBV6-5|TRBJ1-2|TRBD1|-
TGTGCCAGCAGTTCCGGGACAGGGTACTATGGCTACACCTTC
CASSSGTGYYGYTF
>TRBV7-6|TRBJ2-1|-|-
TGTGCCAGCAGCTTGCTTACAGCTTCCTACAATGAGCAGTTCTTC
CASSLLTASYNEQFF